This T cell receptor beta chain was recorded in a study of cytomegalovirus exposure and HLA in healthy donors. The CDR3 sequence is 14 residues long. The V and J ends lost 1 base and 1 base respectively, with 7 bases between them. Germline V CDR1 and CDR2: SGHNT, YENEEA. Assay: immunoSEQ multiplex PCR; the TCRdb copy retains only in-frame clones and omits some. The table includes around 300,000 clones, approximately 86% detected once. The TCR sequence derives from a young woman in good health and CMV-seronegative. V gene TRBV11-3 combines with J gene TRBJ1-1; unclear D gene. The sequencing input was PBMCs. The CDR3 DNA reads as TGTGCCAGCAGCTTAGGAGATGGGAACACTGAAGCTTTCTTT. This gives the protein CASSLGDGNTEAFF.